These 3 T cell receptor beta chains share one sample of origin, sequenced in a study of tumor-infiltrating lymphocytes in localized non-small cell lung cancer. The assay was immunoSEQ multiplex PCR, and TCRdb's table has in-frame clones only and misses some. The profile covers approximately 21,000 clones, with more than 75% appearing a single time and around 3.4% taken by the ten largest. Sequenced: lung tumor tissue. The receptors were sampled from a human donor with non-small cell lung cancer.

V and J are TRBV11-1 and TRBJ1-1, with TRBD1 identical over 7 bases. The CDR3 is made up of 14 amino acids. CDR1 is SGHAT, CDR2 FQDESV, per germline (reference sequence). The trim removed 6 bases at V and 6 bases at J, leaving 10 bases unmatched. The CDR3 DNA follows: TGTGCCAGCAGATCGACAGGGCTTTATGCTGAAGCTTTCTTT. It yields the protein CASRSTGLYAEAFF.

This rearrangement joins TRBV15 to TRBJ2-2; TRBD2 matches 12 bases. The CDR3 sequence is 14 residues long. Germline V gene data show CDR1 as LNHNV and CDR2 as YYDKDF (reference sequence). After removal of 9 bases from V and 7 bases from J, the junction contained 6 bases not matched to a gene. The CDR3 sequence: CATSGLAGIGELFF. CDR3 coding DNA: TGTGCCACATCAGGACTAGCGGGGATCGGGGAGCTGTTTTTT. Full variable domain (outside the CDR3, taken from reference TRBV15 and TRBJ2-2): DAMVIQNPRYQVTQFGKPVTLSCSQTLNHNVMYWYQQKSSQAPKLLFHYYDKDFNNEADTPDNFQSRRPNTSFCFLDIRSPGLGDTAMYLCATSGLAGIGELFFGEGSRLTVL.

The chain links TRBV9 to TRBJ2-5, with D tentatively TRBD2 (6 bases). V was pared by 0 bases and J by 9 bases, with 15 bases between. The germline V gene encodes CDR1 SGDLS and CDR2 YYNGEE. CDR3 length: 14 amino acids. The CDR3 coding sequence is TGTGCCAGCAGCGTAGACGGGACCTGGGAGGCCCAGTACTTC. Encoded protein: CASSVDGTWEAQYF. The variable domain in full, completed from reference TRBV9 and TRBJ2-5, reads DSGVTQTPKHLITATGQRVTLRCSPRSGDLSVYWYQQSLDQGLQFLIQYYNGEERAKGNILERFSAQQFPDLHSELNLSSLELGDSALYFCASSVDGTWEAQYFGPGTRLLVL.